A selection of T cell receptor beta chains follows, all from one sample in a study of preoperative IRX-2 immunotherapy in early breast cancer. Using immunoSEQ multiplex PCR, the repertoire was profiled, and TCRdb retains in-frame clones only, with some absent. The sample holds 3,000 to 4,000 clones, around 82% seen once. The input for sequencing was tumor tissue, taken after IRX-2 immunotherapy. All receptors derive from a human donor with breast cancer. CDR3s include the opening cysteine and the closing phenylalanine or tryptophan. The D gene is left open where the match is weak. Not every row has a clone size; where given, it reads once, few, many or a size class.

D gene | J gene | V gene | clone size | CDR3 protein | CDR3 DNA
. | TRBJ2-7 | TRBV5-1 | . | CASSLLGLQITYEQYF | TGCGCCAGCAGCTTGCTCGGTCTACAGATCACCTACGAGCAGTACTTC
. | TRBJ1-1 | TRBV30 | . | CAWSPGQGEAFF | TGTGCCTGGAGTCCAGGCCAGGGTGAAGCTTTCTTT
TRBD1 | TRBJ1-5 | TRBV28 | . | CASTNQGVGNQPQHF | TGTGCCAGCACCAATCAGGGGGTTGGCAATCAGCCCCAGCATTTT
. | TRBJ1-2 | TRBV10-3 | . | CAISEAVDSDDGYTF | TGTGCCATCAGTGAGGCGGTTGATAGTGACGATGGCTACACCTTC
. | TRBJ2-5 | TRBV6-8 | . | CASNTGTETQYF | TGTGCCAGTAATACAGGGACGGAGACCCAGTACTTC
. | TRBJ1-2 | TRBV19 | few | CARALQAYYGYTF | TGTGCCAGGGCTCTACAGGCTTACTATGGCTACACCTTC
TRBD1 | TRBJ2-7 | TRBV11-3 | . | CASSMQGAQFEQYF | TGTGCCAGCAGCATGCAGGGGGCGCAGTTCGAGCAGTACTTC
TRBD2 | TRBJ2-2 | TRBV19 | . | CASSRSGKGPGELFF | TGTGCCAGTAGCCGAAGCGGGAAAGGCCCCGGGGAGCTGTTTTTT
TRBD1 | TRBJ2-5 | TRBV5-1 | . | CASSLDGPGGTQYF | TGCGCCAGCAGCTTGGACGGGCCAGGGGGGACCCAGTACTTC
TRBD2 | TRBJ2-1 | TRBV6-8 | . | CASSYMGLAGVNEQFF | TGTGCCAGCAGTTACATGGGACTAGCGGGAGTCAATGAGCAGTTCTTC
. | TRBJ1-1 | TRBV19 | . | CASSPDAGTRSSRNTEAFF | TGTGCCAGTAGCCCCGATGCCGGGACAAGATCCTCCCGAAACACTGAAGCTTTCTTT
TRBD1 | TRBJ1-2 | TRBV6-8 | once | CASSYAGTGAYGYTF | TGTGCCAGCAGTTACGCCGGGACAGGGGCCTATGGCTACACCTTC
TRBD1 | TRBJ1-2 | TRBV19 | . | CASSIDPIPDRDGYTF | TGTGCCAGTAGTATAGACCCAATCCCGGACAGGGATGGCTACACCTTC
TRBD2 | TRBJ2-5 | TRBV7-1 | . | CASSESSGSGQETQYF | TGTGCCAGCAGTGAATCTAGCGGGAGTGGCCAAGAGACCCAGTACTTC
. | TRBJ1-5 | TRBV6-8 | few | CASSSGVSQPQHF | TGTGCCAGCAGTAGTGGGGTAAGTCAGCCCCAGCATTTT
. | TRBJ1-1 | TRBV7-1 | . | CASSLNEDTEAFF | TGTGCCAGCAGCTTAAATGAGGATACTGAAGCTTTCTTT
. | TRBJ2-5 | TRBV15 | . | CATSREFGSVRETQYF | TGTGCCACCAGCAGAGAATTCGGGTCGGTACGCGAGACCCAGTACTTC
. | TRBJ1-1 | TRBV6-8 | . | CASRPWRNTEAFF | TGTGCCAGCAGACCATGGAGGAACACTGAAGCTTTCTTT
TRBD1 | TRBJ1-1 | TRBV6-8 | . | CASSYTGETEAFF | TGTGCCAGCAGTTATACAGGGGAAACTGAAGCTTTCTTT
. | TRBJ2-7 | TRBV19 | . | CATQQGYEQYF | TGTGCCACCCAACAGGGCTACGAGCAGTACTTC
. | TRBJ2-1 | TRBV19 | . | CASSPQGGVYNEQFF | TGTGCCAGTAGTCCCCAGGGGGGAGTCTACAATGAGCAGTTCTTC
TRBD1 | TRBJ1-5 | TRBV23-1 | . | CASSQELGRGHQPQHF | TGCGCCAGCAGCCAAGAATTAGGCAGGGGGCATCAGCCCCAGCATTTT
TRBD2 | TRBJ2-1 | TRBV19 | . | CASSLTSGAPLDEQFF | TGTGCCAGTAGTTTAACTAGCGGAGCCCCCCTCGATGAGCAGTTCTTC
. | TRBJ1-2 | TRBV18 | . | CASSLMSIQRHGYTF | TGTGCCAGCTCGCTAATGAGCATTCAGCGGCATGGCTACACCTTC
. | TRBJ2-7 | TRBV19 | once | CASSNYYEQYF | TGTGCCAGTAGTAATTACTACGAGCAGTACTTC
. | TRBJ2-7 | TRBV18 | . | CASSPGWESSYEQYF | TGTGCCAGCTCACCAGGCTGGGAGAGCTCCTACGAGCAGTACTTC
. | TRBJ2-1 | TRBV5-1 | . | CASSLQSGPYNEQFF | TGCGCCAGCAGCTTGCAGAGCGGACCGTACAATGAGCAGTTCTTC
TRBD1 | TRBJ2-7 | TRBV11-3 | once | CASSLEGRTGAYEQYF | TGTGCCAGCAGCTTAGAGGGTAGGACAGGGGCCTACGAGCAGTACTTC
TRBD2 | TRBJ2-4 | TRBV28 | once | CASSVLAGEAIQYF | TGTGCCAGCAGTGTACTAGCGGGAGAGGCCATTCAGTACTTC
TRBD2 | TRBJ2-1 | TRBV4-1 | . | CASSQETGGWGNEQFF | TGCGCCAGCAGCCAAGAGACGGGAGGGTGGGGGAATGAGCAGTTCTTC
. | TRBJ2-5 | TRBV28 | . | CASSRSRVERETQYF | TGTGCCAGCAGTAGAAGCAGGGTTGAGAGGGAGACCCAGTACTTC
TRBD2 | TRBJ2-1 | TRBV7-1 | . | CASERESPDEQFF | TGTGCCAGCGAGCGGGAGTCGCCGGATGAGCAGTTCTTC
. | TRBJ2-5 | TRBV28 | . | CASSGGQETQYF | TGTGCCAGCAGTGGGGGGCAGGAGACCCAGTACTTC
. | TRBJ2-5 | TRBV7-2 | . | CASSPQVRETQYF | TGTGCCAGCAGCCCCCAGGTCCGGGAGACCCAGTACTTC
. | TRBJ2-7 | TRBV6-8 | . | CASTPGQGYEQYF | TGTGCCAGCACCCCGGGGCAGGGTTACGAGCAGTACTTC
TRBD2 | TRBJ2-7 | TRBV19 | . | CASQGTSGAREQYF | TGTGCCAGTCAGGGGACTAGCGGGGCTCGGGAGCAGTACTTC
. | TRBJ2-1 | TRBV6-8 | once | CASRGSGTGNEQFF | TGTGCCAGCAGGGGCAGCGGGACAGGTAATGAGCAGTTCTTC
. | TRBJ1-2 | TRBV11-3 | . | CASSLGGTGGSGYTF | TGTGCCAGCAGCTTAGGGGGGACCGGAGGCTCTGGCTACACCTTC
. | TRBJ2-3 | TRBV1 | . | CASSQEVLAGIADTQYF | TGCGCCAGCAGCCAAGAAGTCCTAGCGGGAATCGCAGATACGCAGTATTTT
. | TRBJ1-1 | TRBV19 | . | CASSSSAAQGNTEAFF | TGTGCCAGTAGTAGTTCCGCGGCACAGGGGAACACTGAAGCTTTCTTT
TRBD2 | TRBJ2-7 | TRBV6-8 | . | CASSARTSGGPSSYEQYF | TGTGCCAGCAGCGCCCGGACTAGCGGGGGCCCGAGCTCCTACGAGCAGTACTTC
TRBD2 | TRBJ2-1 | TRBV7-6 | once | CASSLRTSGRIREQFF | TGTGCCAGCAGCTTAAGAACTAGCGGGCGCATCCGCGAGCAGTTCTTC
. | TRBJ2-7 | TRBV5-1 | once | CASSQVSPSNEQYF | TGCGCCAGCAGCCAGGTATCTCCATCAAACGAGCAGTACTTC
. | TRBJ1-2 | TRBV6-8 | . | CASSDTIRDNYGYTF | TGTGCCAGCAGTGACACGATCCGGGACAACTATGGCTACACCTTC
TRBD1 | TRBJ1-2 | TRBV5-1 | few | CASSSTQGAGGYTF | TGCGCCAGCAGCTCAACACAGGGGGCGGGCGGCTACACCTTC
. | TRBJ1-6 | TRBV22-1 | . | CASSIGGGGVSPLHF | TGTGCCAGCAGCATTGGAGGAGGAGGTGTATCACCCCTCCACTTT
. | TRBJ1-5 | TRBV19 | . | CASRGATIVSQHF | TGTGCCAGTAGAGGGGCTACTATCGTCTCCCAGCATTTT
. | TRBJ1-1 | TRBV29-1 | . | CSASRAQGTEAFF | TGCAGCGCTTCGAGGGCACAGGGCACTGAAGCTTTCTTT
. | TRBJ2-3 | TRBV11-3 | . | CASSPAREVTDTQYF | TGTGCCAGCAGCCCGGCGAGGGAGGTCACAGATACGCAGTATTTT
. | TRBJ1-1 | TRBV6-8 | . | CASRISGLPLGEAFF | TGTGCCAGCAGAATATCTGGACTTCCTCTCGGTGAAGCTTTCTTT
TRBD2 | TRBJ2-1 | TRBV6-8 | . | CATTEREGYNEQFF | TGTGCCACGACGGAGCGGGAGGGGTACAATGAGCAGTTCTTC
. | TRBJ2-3 | TRBV19 | . | CASSNRGATDTQYF | TGTGCCAGTAGTAACCGGGGGGCCACAGATACGCAGTATTTT
. | TRBJ2-7 | TRBV28 | . | CASNLDITRPYEQYF | TGTGCCAGCAATTTGGACATTACTCGACCCTACGAGCAGTACTTC
TRBD2 | TRBJ2-2 | TRBV5-1 | . | CASSLDGVGRALGGELFF | TGCGCCAGCAGCTTGGATGGAGTCGGGAGGGCCCTCGGCGGGGAGCTGTTTTTT
. | TRBJ1-4 | TRBV23-1 | large | CASSLPKTGGLFF | TGCGCCAGCAGCCTCCCCAAGACAGGAGGGCTGTTTTTT